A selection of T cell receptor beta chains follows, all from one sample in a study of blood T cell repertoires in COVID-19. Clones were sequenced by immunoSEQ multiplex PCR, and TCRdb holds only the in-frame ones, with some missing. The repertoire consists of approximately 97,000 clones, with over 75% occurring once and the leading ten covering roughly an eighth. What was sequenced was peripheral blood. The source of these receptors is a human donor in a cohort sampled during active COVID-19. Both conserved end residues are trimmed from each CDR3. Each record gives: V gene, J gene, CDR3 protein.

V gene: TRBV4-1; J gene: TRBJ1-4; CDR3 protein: ASSRGQATNEKLF
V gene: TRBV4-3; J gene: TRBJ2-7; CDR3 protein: ASSRASPSSYEQY
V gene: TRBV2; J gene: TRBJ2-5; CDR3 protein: ASSAGQGPETQY
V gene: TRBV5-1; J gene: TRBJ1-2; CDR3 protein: ASSSPGQLYGYT
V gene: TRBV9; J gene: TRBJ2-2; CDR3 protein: ASSALQGRSVTGELF
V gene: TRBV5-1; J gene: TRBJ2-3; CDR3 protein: ASSTGTGRGYAQY
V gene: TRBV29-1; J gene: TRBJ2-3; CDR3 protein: SVSGERQGTDTQY
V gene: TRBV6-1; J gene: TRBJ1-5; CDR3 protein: ASSEPTGIVNQPQH
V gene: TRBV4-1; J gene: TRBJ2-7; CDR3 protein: ASSHLTAASPYEQY
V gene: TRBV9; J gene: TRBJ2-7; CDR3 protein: ASSVGTAGVPSYEQY
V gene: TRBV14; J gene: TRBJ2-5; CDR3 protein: ASSPLLGQGTETQY
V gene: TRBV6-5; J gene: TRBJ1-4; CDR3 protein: ASSYVKSVGQEKLF
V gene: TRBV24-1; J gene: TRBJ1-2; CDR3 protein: ATSDPGQNYGYT